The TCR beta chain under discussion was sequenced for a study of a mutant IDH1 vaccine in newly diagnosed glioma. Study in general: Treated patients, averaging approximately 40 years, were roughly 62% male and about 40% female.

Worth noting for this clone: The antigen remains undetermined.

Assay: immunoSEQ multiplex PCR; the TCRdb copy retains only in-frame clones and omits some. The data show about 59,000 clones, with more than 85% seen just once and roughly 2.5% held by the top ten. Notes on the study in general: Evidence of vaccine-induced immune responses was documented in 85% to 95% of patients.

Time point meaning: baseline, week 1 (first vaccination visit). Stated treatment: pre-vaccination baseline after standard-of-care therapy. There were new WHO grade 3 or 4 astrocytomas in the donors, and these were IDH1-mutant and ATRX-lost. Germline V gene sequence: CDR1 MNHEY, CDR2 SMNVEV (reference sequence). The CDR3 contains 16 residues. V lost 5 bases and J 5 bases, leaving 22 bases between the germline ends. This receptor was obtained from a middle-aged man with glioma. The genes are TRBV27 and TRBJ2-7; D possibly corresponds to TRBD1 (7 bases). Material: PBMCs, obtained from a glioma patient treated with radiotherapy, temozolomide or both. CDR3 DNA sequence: TGTGCCAGCAGTGTAAGACAGGGTAGGGACTCTAACGAGCAGTACTTC. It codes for CASSVRQGRDSNEQYF.